A selection of T cell receptor beta chains follows, all from one sample in a study of cytomegalovirus exposure and HLA in healthy donors. Profiling relied on immunoSEQ multiplex PCR, and the TCRdb table lists in-frame clones only, not all of them. The top ten hold nearly 6.5% of the sample, which has around 150,000 clones, around 83% seen once. Sequencing was done on a sample of PBMCs. All receptors derive from a man aged 45-60 years in good health and CMV-seropositive. Each CDR3 is given with its conserved first and last residue. Fields, in order: J gene, D gene, clone size, V gene, CDR3 protein. A D gene is named only where the DNA matches it firmly. Size values are once, few and many counts, or a class for expanded clones, and some rows have none.

TRBJ1-4 | TRBD1 | - | TRBV27 | CASSFNRGQEKLFF
TRBJ2-1 | TRBD2 | - | TRBV7-3 | CASSPPGLAGGMNEQFF
TRBJ2-6 | TRBD1 | - | TRBV5-1 | CASSLVRGHNVLTF
TRBJ1-1 | - | - | TRBV18 | CASSLDSMNTEAFF
TRBJ2-3 | TRBD2 | - | TRBV27 | CAIGLAGADTQYF
TRBJ2-7 | TRBD1 | - | TRBV5-8 | CASSLTGGVYEQYF
TRBJ2-2 | TRBD2 | few | TRBV5-1 | CASSFGLAGNTGELFF
TRBJ2-2 | TRBD2 | - | TRBV15 | CATSTEAGFTGELFF
TRBJ1-1 | - | once | TRBV5-1 | CASSLSPTDKITEAFF
TRBJ2-5 | TRBD2 | few | TRBV4-1 | CASSQDRSGGAQETQYF
TRBJ1-2 | - | - | TRBV5-5 | CASSLVAGPPYGYTF
TRBJ1-4 | - | - | TRBV5-1 | CASSPGGEKLFF
TRBJ2-1 | TRBD2 | - | TRBV15 | CATSRDWASGRFDEQFF
TRBJ1-4 | TRBD1 | - | TRBV27 | CASSWTGEKLFF
TRBJ2-1 | TRBD2 | - | TRBV11-2 | CASRSTSGRINEQFF
TRBJ2-1 | - | - | TRBV30 | CAWSLGHTPYNEQFF
TRBJ2-3 | TRBD2 | - | TRBV5-1 | CASSLGGGFTDTQYF
TRBJ2-3 | - | - | TRBV10-2 | CASSDESRGWGTDTQYF
TRBJ1-2 | TRBD1 | - | TRBV13 | CASSPSRIRGQMGYGYTF
TRBJ2-1 | TRBD1 | - | TRBV5-1 | CASSNIGTGWNEQFF
TRBJ2-1 | TRBD2 | - | TRBV11-2 | CASTYTSGNGGEQFF
TRBJ1-5 | TRBD1 | few | TRBV7-6 | CASSLAPGGGYSNQPQHF
TRBJ2-1 | TRBD1 | - | TRBV5-1 | CASSLGAGGHNEQFF
TRBJ2-1 | TRBD2 | - | TRBV7-9 | CASSSPLGGGTFYNEQFF
TRBJ1-1 | - | - | TRBV5-1 | CASSLAPGAMNTEAFF
TRBJ1-5 | - | - | TRBV5-6 | CASSLRGGSNQPQHF
TRBJ2-3 | - | - | TRBV5-1 | CASSLAGVGTDTQYF
TRBJ2-2 | - | - | TRBV7-9 | CASSPPAVRPGELFF
TRBJ1-2 | - | - | TRBV9 | CASSSNRGYGYTF
TRBJ1-6 | TRBD1 | once | TRBV7-9 | CASSFLQTGAYNSPLHF
TRBJ1-5 | - | - | TRBV6-6 | CASSSQGKGNQPQHF
TRBJ2-5 | TRBD2 | - | TRBV7-7 | CASSRGLAGETQYF
TRBJ2-1 | TRBD1 | few | TRBV6-6 | CASSYRGPFYNEQFF
TRBJ2-3 | - | few | TRBV9 | CASSVSAESTDTQYF
TRBJ2-5 | - | - | TRBV2 | CASGGSVETQYF
TRBJ2-4 | TRBD2 | - | TRBV5-1 | CASSVGLAGGRVDKNIQYF
TRBJ1-1 | TRBD1 | - | TRBV7-9 | CASSSQGQGRTEAFF
TRBJ2-1 | TRBD2 | - | TRBV7-6 | CASSFISGRGEQFF
TRBJ2-3 | - | few | TRBV7-9 | CASSLGGIGTQYF
TRBJ2-1 | - | - | TRBV27 | CASSLRGGRPFF
TRBJ2-7 | - | - | TRBV5-1 | CASSLAGAAYEQYF
TRBJ2-3 | - | once | TRBV18 | CASSPRSEDTQYF
TRBJ1-4 | TRBD1 | - | TRBV5-1 | CASSIGTAGTNEKLFF
TRBJ1-2 | - | - | TRBV6-5 | CASSYSMAGDNYGYTF
TRBJ2-2 | TRBD1 | - | TRBV9 | CASSANTGTGVTGELFF
TRBJ2-1 | TRBD2 | - | TRBV7-6 | CASSLARGGRGEQFF
TRBJ1-4 | TRBD1 | - | TRBV5-1 | CASSSGTGWNEKLFF
TRBJ2-2 | TRBD1 | - | TRBV7-9 | CSSSPTGTANTGELFF
TRBJ1-1 | TRBD1 | - | TRBV11-3 | CASSLARGPTEAFF
TRBJ1-2 | - | once | TRBV19 | CASTLDSSNIISYGYTF
TRBJ1-1 | - | - | TRBV2 | CASSPERDTEAFF